The table lists the clone carrying this T cell receptor (beta chain) with a few counts. This sample is part of a study of response to subunit inactivated influenza vaccine. Via MiXCR, TCRdb re-called the RT-PCR reads, giving one row per CDR3 protein. The sample contains roughly 670,000 distinct CDR3 sequences, around 13% of which appear only once. The sample in question was PBMCs from blood, obtained approximately 15 days before vaccination. The receptor was isolated from a man aged 45-60 years who received an inactivated influenza vaccine.

The CDR3 loop reads CASSSSAGGNYGYTF. The CDR3 nucleotides read TGTGCCAGCAGCTCTTCGGCCGGGGGCAACTATGGCTACACCTTC. The gene calls are TRBV7-9 and TRBJ1-2, with a possible D match to TRBD1 (6 bases). Germline V gene data show CDR1 as SEHNR and CDR2 as FQNEAQ (reference sequence). The ends were cut back, 4 bases at V and 2 bases at J, with 14 bases in the middle. This CDR3 region has 15 residues.